These T cell receptor beta chains were read from a single sample in a study of blood T cell repertoires in COVID-19. Measured with immunoSEQ multiplex PCR; TCRdb has only the in-frame clones, and not every one. Of roughly 230,000 clones listed, over 90% are singletons. Sequences were obtained from peripheral blood. The source is a man younger than 45 with COVID-19, enrolled during active disease. CDR3s include the opening cysteine and the closing phenylalanine or tryptophan. The D gene is left open where the match is weak. Clone size is given for some rows only: seen once, a few or many times, or a class if the clone is expanded.

>TRBJ2-1|-|TRBD1|TRBV29-1
TGCAGCGTTGTCGAGGACAGGGACATCAATGAGCAGTTCTTC
CSVVEDRDINEQFF
>TRBJ1-2|-|-|TRBV6-5
TGTGCCAGCAGTTATCGAGGGCTCGGCTACACCTTC
CASSYRGLGYTF
>TRBJ1-4|few|-|TRBV7-9
TGTGCCAGCAGCTTAGAGGCGAGGAGTAATGAAAAACTGTTTTTT
CASSLEARSNEKLFF
>TRBJ1-1|-|-|TRBV12-2
TGTGCAAGTCGCTTAGCGCGTATTAAGGGACAGACACCCACGAAGGCTGAAGCTTTCTTT
CASRLARIKGQTPTKAEAFF
>TRBJ2-7|-|-|TRBV6-6
TGTGCCAGCAGTTCGACACAATACGAGCAGTACTTC
CASSSTQYEQYF
>TRBJ2-1|once|-|TRBV18
TGTGCCAGCTCACCTTGGCAGGGGAGAGGTGAGCAGTTCTTC
CASSPWQGRGEQFF
>TRBJ2-2|-|TRBD1|TRBV27
TGTGCCAGCAGTTTTTCAGGACAGGGGATAACCGGGGAGCTGTTTTTT
CASSFSGQGITGELFF
>TRBJ2-6|-|-|TRBV27
TGTGCCAGCAGTTCCTTAGGAGCTGGGGCCAACGTCCTGACTTTC
CASSSLGAGANVLTF
>TRBJ1-2|-|-|TRBV30
TGTGCCTGGAGCGGTGGGGGGATGGCGGGTTATGGCTACACCTTC
CAWSGGGMAGYGYTF
>TRBJ1-5|-|-|TRBV6-5
TGTGCCAGCAGTTACTCACCCCGGTCGCCCCAGCATTTT
CASSYSPRSPQHF
>TRBJ2-5|-|-|TRBV20-1
TGCAGTGCTGATAGAGGGGGGACCCAGTACTTC
CSADRGGTQYF
>TRBJ1-2|-|-|TRBV6-6
TGTGCCAGCAGTTACTCGACTGAGACAGACTATGGCTACACCTTC
CASSYSTETDYGYTF
>TRBJ1-4|few|-|TRBV9
TGTGCCAGCAGCGGCGGCCCGACTGCGACTAATGAAAAACTGTTTTTT
CASSGGPTATNEKLFF
>TRBJ2-7|-|-|TRBV4-1
TGCGCCAGCAGCCAAGGTGCGGCAGGGGATTACGAGCAGTACTTC
CASSQGAAGDYEQYF
>TRBJ2-1|-|TRBD1|TRBV4-1
TGCGCCAGCAGCCATGATGCAGGGGGCTCCTACAATGAGCAGTTCTTC
CASSHDAGGSYNEQFF
>TRBJ1-4|-|-|TRBV19
TGTGCCAGTAGTATTCCAGGTAAACTGTTTTTT
CASSIPGKLFF
>TRBJ2-5|-|-|TRBV7-2
TGTGCCAGCGTATCGGGTAGGAAAGAGACCCAGTACTTC
CASVSGRKETQYF
>TRBJ1-4|-|-|TRBV5-3
TGTGCCAGAAGCGATACAGGAGAAAAACTGTTTTTT
CARSDTGEKLFF
>TRBJ1-2|-|-|TRBV6-6
TGTGCCAGCAGTTACTCGCAGGCCCGGGGCTATGGCTACACCTTC
CASSYSQARGYGYTF
>TRBJ1-2|-|-|TRBV2
TGTGCCAGCAGTGGAAAGGGGGACCTATCTGGCTACACCTTC
CASSGKGDLSGYTF
>TRBJ1-4|-|TRBD1|TRBV25-1
TGTGCCAGCAGTGAATTCGGAGGACAGGGTAATGAAAAACTGTTTTTT
CASSEFGGQGNEKLFF
>TRBJ2-3|once|TRBD2|TRBV5-4
TGTGCCAGCAGCGGCGGGACTAGCGGGGGCCACACAGATACGCAGTATTTT
CASSGGTSGGHTDTQYF
>TRBJ1-2|once|-|TRBV5-4
TGTGCCAGCAGCTTGGCAGGGGCCGCCTATGGCTACACCTTC
CASSLAGAAYGYTF
>TRBJ1-2|-|-|TRBV5-1
TGCGCCAGCAGCCCGGGGTCGGGGTTTGAAGGCTACACCTTC
CASSPGSGFEGYTF
>TRBJ2-7|-|TRBD1|TRBV4-1
TGCGCCAGCAGCCAACCGGGACAGGTGGGGGAGCAGTACTTC
CASSQPGQVGEQYF
>TRBJ2-7|-|TRBD1|TRBV20-1
TGCAGTGCTAGTCCCACCGGGACAGGCTACGAGCAGTACTTC
CSASPTGTGYEQYF
>TRBJ2-4|-|TRBD2|TRBV9
TGTGCCAGCAGCGTAGTAGGGACTAACACAGCCATTCAGTACTTC
CASSVVGTNTAIQYF
>TRBJ2-5|-|-|TRBV5-1
TGCGCCAGCAGCTCCCCTTTATCCGGGACATACGACGAGACCCAGTACTTC
CASSSPLSGTYDETQYF
>TRBJ2-7|-|TRBD1|TRBV10-2
TGCGCCACCTCCGGGACAGGCCGTGGAGAGCAGTACTTC
CATSGTGRGEQYF
>TRBJ2-3|-|TRBD2|TRBV3-1/TRBV3-2
TGTGCCAGCAGCCGGACTAGCGGGGGAACTAGCACAGATACGCAGTATTTT
CASSRTSGGTSTDTQYF
>TRBJ2-2|-|TRBD2|TRBV6-5
TGTGCCAGCACCGTGAAGCGGGGGATCGGGGAGCTGTTTTTT
CASTVKRGIGELFF
>TRBJ2-3|-|TRBD1|TRBV5-1
TGCGCCAGCAGCTCACTGACGACAGGGGTTGGCACAGATACGCAGTATTTT
CASSSLTTGVGTDTQYF
>TRBJ1-1|-|-|TRBV4-1
TGCGCCAGCAGCCAGCCCGGGAGGGGGGGTAAGAACACTGAAGCTTTCTTT
CASSQPGRGGKNTEAFF
>TRBJ1-3|-|-|TRBV6-5
TGTGCCAGCAGAAAACAGGTGAACTCTGGAAACACCATATATTTT
CASRKQVNSGNTIYF
>TRBJ2-1|-|TRBD2|TRBV4-1
TGCGCCAGCAGCCCTATGCGCGGGGGGGCAAATGAGCAGTTCTTC
CASSPMRGGANEQFF
>TRBJ2-1|-|TRBD2|TRBV11-2
TGTGCCAGCAGCTCCGAGCGGGGGGTCTACAATGAGCAGTTCTTC
CASSSERGVYNEQFF
>TRBJ1-1|-|TRBD1|TRBV20-1
TGCAGTGCGACGGACAGGGCGATATCTTTCTTT
CSATDRAISFF
>TRBJ2-7|-|TRBD2|TRBV3-1/TRBV3-2
TGTGCCAGCAGCCAAGCGGCGGGGGGGCGGTACGAGCAGTACTTC
CASSQAAGGRYEQYF
>TRBJ1-1|-|TRBD1|TRBV5-1
TGCGCCAGCAGCTTTGGGACAGGGGACACTGAAGCTTTCTTT
CASSFGTGDTEAFF
>TRBJ1-1|-|-|TRBV19
TGTGCCAGTAGCAAAACAGGAGCCTGGTCGACTGAAGCTTTCTTT
CASSKTGAWSTEAFF
>TRBJ2-1|once|TRBD2|TRBV5-1
TGCGCCAGCAGCATTCCCGGGACTAGCGGGGGGGCCTTAAACAATGAGCAGTTCTTC
CASSIPGTSGGALNNEQFF
>TRBJ1-3|-|TRBD1|TRBV5-1
TGCGCCAGCAGCCCGACAGGGACCTCTGGAAACACCATATATTTT
CASSPTGTSGNTIYF
>TRBJ1-2|-|-|TRBV5-5
TGTGCCAGCAGCTTCCGGGATTACTATGGCTACACCTTC
CASSFRDYYGYTF
>TRBJ2-5|-|TRBD2|TRBV9
TGTGCCAGCAGCGTAGGGAGGACTAGCGTGGAGACCCAGTACTTC
CASSVGRTSVETQYF
>TRBJ2-6|-|-|TRBV6-6
TGTGCCAGCAATGAGTACTCTGGGGCCAACGTCCTGACTTTC
CASNEYSGANVLTF
>TRBJ1-1|-|TRBD1|TRBV7-3
TGTGCCAGCAGCTGGACAGGGTACACTGAAGCTTTCTTT
CASSWTGYTEAFF
>TRBJ2-7|-|TRBD1|TRBV3-1/TRBV3-2
TGTGCCAGCAGCCGGGACAGGGGCGACGAGCAGTACTTC
CASSRDRGDEQYF
>TRBJ2-7|-|-|TRBV7-3
TGTGCCAGCTCCAGGGCTAGAATTTCCGAGCAGTACTTC
CASSRARISEQYF
>TRBJ2-7|few|TRBD2|TRBV25-1
TGTGCCAGCACTGACCCCGGGGGGACGGGGGACGAGCAGTACTTC
CASTDPGGTGDEQYF
>TRBJ1-2|-|TRBD1|TRBV18
TGTGCCAGCTCACCACCGGTGGGACAGGGGACCTATGGCTACACCTTC
CASSPPVGQGTYGYTF
>TRBJ1-3|-|-|TRBV5-1
TGCGCCAGCAGCTCCCCCCTCGGGGACAAAGCCGGAAACACCATATTTTTT
CASSSPLGDKAGNTIFF
>TRBJ1-5|-|-|TRBV3-1/TRBV3-2
TGTGCCAGCAGCCAGGGGGCCGGACAGCCCCAGCATTTT
CASSQGAGQPQHF
>TRBJ1-2|-|TRBD1|TRBV6-5
TGTGCCAGCAGTTACGCCACGACAGGGAAGTCTGGCTACACCTTC
CASSYATTGKSGYTF
>TRBJ2-2|-|-|TRBV9
TGTGCCAGCAGCCCTACCAGGGGCAGCAACTACGGGGAGCTGTTTTTT
CASSPTRGSNYGELFF
>TRBJ2-1|-|-|TRBV4-1
TGCGCCAGCAGCCAAGATCCGGCAGGGTTGACTGAGCAGTTCTTC
CASSQDPAGLTEQFF
>TRBJ1-1|-|-|TRBV5-6
TGTGCCAGCAGCTTCCGCGGGACTTCCACTGAAGCTTTCTTT
CASSFRGTSTEAFF
>TRBJ2-3|once|TRBD2|TRBV29-1
TGCAGCGTTGTTTTGCGGGGGACAGATACGCAGTATTTT
CSVVLRGTDTQYF
>TRBJ1-6|-|TRBD1|TRBV19
TGTGCCAGTAGTATCCCGGGACAGAGTTATAATTCACCCCTCCACTTT
CASSIPGQSYNSPLHF